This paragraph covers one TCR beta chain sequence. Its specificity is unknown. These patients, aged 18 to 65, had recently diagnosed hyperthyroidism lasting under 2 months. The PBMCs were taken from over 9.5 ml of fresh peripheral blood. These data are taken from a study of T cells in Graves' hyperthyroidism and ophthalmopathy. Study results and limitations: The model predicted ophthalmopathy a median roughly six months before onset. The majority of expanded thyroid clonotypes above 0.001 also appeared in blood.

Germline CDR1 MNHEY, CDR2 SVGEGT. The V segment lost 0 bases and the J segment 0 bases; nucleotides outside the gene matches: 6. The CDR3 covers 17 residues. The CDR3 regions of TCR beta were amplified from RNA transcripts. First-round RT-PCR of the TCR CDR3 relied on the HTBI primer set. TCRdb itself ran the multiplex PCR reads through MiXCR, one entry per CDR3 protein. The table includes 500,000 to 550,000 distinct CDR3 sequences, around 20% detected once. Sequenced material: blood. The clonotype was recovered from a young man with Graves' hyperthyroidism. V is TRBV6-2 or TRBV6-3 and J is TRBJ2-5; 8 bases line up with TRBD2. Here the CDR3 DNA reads TGTGCCAGCAGTTACTCGACAGCGGGGGCCCACCAAGAGACCCAGTACTTC. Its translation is CASSYSTAGAHQETQYF.